These 26 T cell receptor beta chains were all obtained from the same sample, sequenced in a study of CD8 T cells in ankylosing spondylitis. Study-level findings and limits: Several highly homologous variants made up a TCR beta motif, and this motif appeared characteristic of ankylosing spondylitis blood.

The antigens for these receptors are not known. TCRdb called the 5' RACE reads again in MiXCR, with one record for every CDR3 protein. The sample has 670,000 or so distinct CDR3 sequences; over 15% are singletons. Sequenced material: blood, either unsorted or a sorted T cell fraction (not recorded which). These receptors were collected from a male donor with ankylosing spondylitis.

This clonotype was seen more than once but under ten times. This chain joins TRBV4-1 and TRBJ2-7; D tentatively reads TRBD1 or TRBD2 (6 bases each). The V gene lost 0 bases and the J gene lost 5 bases, with 11 bases spanning the gap. This CDR3 region has 14 residues. The germline V gene encodes CDR1 MGHRA and CDR2 YSYEKL. CDR3 nucleotide sequence: TGCGCCAGCAGCCAAGAACCGGGGGCGGACGAGCAGTACTTC. Translating it yields CASSQEPGADEQYF.

The chain carries TRBV27 and TRBJ2-2, with D uncertain. V was shortened by 4 bases and J by 5 bases, with 11 bases between the two germline ends. This CDR3 contains 14 residues. The germline V gene encodes CDR1 MNHEY and CDR2 SMNVEV (reference sequence). CDR3 DNA: TGTGCCAGCAGTTATGCGTTGGATACCGGGGAGCTGTTTTTT. Protein: CASSYALDTGELFF.

This clonotype was counted between two and nine times. This chain uses TRBV3-1 with TRBJ1-3, with 8 nucleotides matching TRBD1. V gave up 2 bases and J gave up 0 bases; unmatched junction bases: 9. CDR3 length equals 18 residues. Germline V gene data show CDR1 as LGHDT and CDR2 as YNNKEL (reference sequence). The CDR3 DNA sequence: TGTGCCAGCAGCCAACTGCCAGGGGGCGTTAGCTCTGGAAACACCATATATTTT. Encoded protein: CASSQLPGGVSSGNTIYF.

The chain employs TRBV20-1 and TRBJ1-2; 8 nucleotides line up with TRBD1. The junction had 6 bases not matched to a gene; V was cut back by 3 bases and J by 6 bases. This CDR3 comprises 13 residues. Germline V gives CDR1 DFQATT, CDR2 SNEGSKA (reference sequence). CDR3 region: CSASPPGGHGYTF. In nucleotides, the CDR3 is TGCAGTGCTAGTCCGCCAGGGGGCCATGGCTACACCTTC.

The genes are TRBV30 and TRBJ2-5, with D maybe TRBD2 (5 bases). V was clipped by 2 bases and J by 5 bases, with 12 bases between them. Germline values: CDR1 GTSNPN, CDR2 SVGIG (reference sequence). This CDR3 comprises 13 residues. This chain's CDR3 is CAWSRSERETQYF. As DNA, the CDR3 is TGTGCCTGGAGTAGGTCGGAGCGGGAGACCCAGTACTTC.

The V gene is TRBV5-1, the J gene TRBJ2-7, with D maybe TRBD1 (6 bases). Germline V CDR1 and CDR2: SGHRS, YFSETQ. This CDR3 is 15 amino acids long. Trimming took off 4 bases at V and 5 bases at J, with 19 bases between the two ends. CDR3 residues: CASSTADREFDEQYF. In nucleotides, the CDR3 is TGCGCCAGCAGCACGGCGGACAGAGAATTCGACGAGCAGTACTTC.

This clonotype was seen a handful of times. The rearrangement links TRBV15 to TRBJ2-3; D remains unclear. The CDR3 runs to 16 residues. V gave up 0 bases and J gave up 2 bases, with 12 bases separating them. Germline V lookup: CDR1 LNHNV, CDR2 YYDKDF (reference sequence). CDR3 protein: CATSRDLKGTTDTQYF. For the CDR3, the DNA is TGTGCCACCAGCAGAGATCTAAAGGGCACCACAGATACGCAGTATTTT. Looking up the rest from reference TRBV15 and TRBJ2-3 gives the full variable domain: DAMVIQNPRYQVTQFGKPVTLSCSQTLNHNVMYWYQQKSSQAPKLLFHYYDKDFNNEADTPDNFQSRRPNTSFCFLDIRSPGLGDTAMYLCATSRDLKGTTDTQYFGPGTRLTVL.

This clonotype was observed a few times. The chain joins TRBV5-1 to TRBJ2-1, with D perhaps matching TRBD2 (6 bases). The CDR3 contains 14 residues. CDR1 and CDR2 from the germline V gene are SGHRS and YFSETQ. The germline V and J ends were trimmed by 7 bases and 5 bases, with 16 bases remaining between them. CDR3 DNA: TGCGCCAGCGGGAGGCAGGGCGAGGACAATGAGCAGTTCTTC. This sequence encodes CASGRQGEDNEQFF.

This clonotype was recorded only once. This chain uses TRBV9 with TRBJ2-3; D could derive from TRBD1 or TRBD2 (5 bases each). V shed 0 bases and J shed 2 bases, with 13 bases lying between them. The CDR3 runs to 16 residues. In germline, CDR1 is SGDLS, CDR2 YYNGEE. This chain's CDR3 is CASSVVEGSNTDTQYF. The CDR3 bases are TGTGCCAGCAGCGTAGTTGAGGGGTCCAACACAGATACGCAGTATTTT.

The chain joins TRBV7-9 to TRBJ2-1, with TRBD2 as a possible D gene (6 bases). V lost 5 bases and J 11 bases, leaving 19 bases between the germline ends. CDR3 size: 14 residues. Germline loops: CDR1 SEHNR, CDR2 FQNEAQ (reference sequence). The CDR3 loop reads CASSPGEVSEKQFF. In DNA, the CDR3 is TGTGCCAGCAGCCCGGGGGAGGTTTCAGAAAAGCAGTTCTTC.

The chain uses TRBV28 and TRBJ2-4, with D unresolved. The CDR3 spans 9 residues. Germline values: CDR1 MDHEN, CDR2 SYDVKM. The CDR3 nucleotides are TGTGGCCGGTACTTTCGGCCGTACTTC. Amino acids: CGRYFRPYF.

In nucleotides, the CDR3 is TGTGCCAGCAGCCCTAGACAGGGGGCCTTGGCGGGGACTGAAGCTTTCTTT. Protein: CASSPRQGALAGTEAFF. The rearrangement links TRBV14 to TRBJ1-1; the match to TRBD1 covers 10 bases. The CDR3 has 17 amino acids. Germline V gene sequence: CDR1 SGHDN, CDR2 FVKESK. With V trimmed by 4 bases and J by 5 bases, 13 bases remained unmatched.

The V call is TRBV6-1, the J call TRBJ2-5; 7 positions match TRBD1. Germline V lookup: CDR1 MNHNS, CDR2 SASEGT. This CDR3 contains 17 residues. The ends lost 6 bases at V and 5 bases at J; junction bases unmatched: 18. This chain's CDR3 is CASRPRTGGRMGETQYF. In DNA, the CDR3 is TGTGCCAGCAGGCCCCGGACAGGCGGACGCATGGGGGAGACCCAGTACTTC.

This clonotype has only one observation. The CDR3 nucleotides read TGTGCCAGCTCACCACCGGGACAGGGGAGGCAAGAGACCCAGTACTTC. It specifies CASSPPGQGRQETQYF. The chain has TRBV18 and TRBJ2-5; 10 bases align to TRBD1. CDR1 and CDR2 from the germline V gene are KGHSH and LQKENI. Trimming at V came to 0 bases and at J to 2 bases, leaving 3 bases not matched to a gene. The length of the CDR3 is 16 residues.

V gene TRBV30 combines with J gene TRBJ1-1, with 7 bases aligning to TRBD1. With V trimmed by 5 bases and J by 8 bases, 5 bases remained unmatched. Germline V gives CDR1 GTSNPN, CDR2 SVGIG (reference sequence). The CDR3 has 11 amino acids. The CDR3 loop reads CAWQGVWEAFF. The CDR3 nucleotides read TGTGCCTGGCAGGGGGTCTGGGAAGCTTTCTTT.

J is TRBJ1-4 and V is TRBV9; D is uncertain. The CDR3 has 14 amino acids. Looked up from germline, CDR1 is SGDLS and CDR2 is YYNGEE. V was cut by 5 bases and J by 3 bases, with 11 bases left in between. CDR3 protein: CASSGLDSNEKLFF. CDR3 sequence (DNA): TGTGCCAGCAGTGGACTCGATTCTAATGAAAAACTGTTTTTT.

The V gene is TRBV14, the J gene TRBJ1-2, with 9 bases aligning to TRBD1. The CDR3 is 13 amino acids. In germline, CDR1 is SGHDN, CDR2 FVKESK. The V segment lost 3 bases and the J segment 6 bases; nucleotides outside the gene matches: 2. CDR3 sequence (DNA): TGTGCCAGCAGCCAGTACAGGGGGCATGGCTACACCTTC. Translated, it gives CASSQYRGHGYTF.

The sample holds many counts of this clonotype. V usage is TRBV20-1 and J usage is TRBJ1-2; D is unclear. CDR1 DFQATT and CDR2 SNEGSKA come from the germline V gene (reference sequence). V lost 3 bases, J lost 8 bases, and 19 bases lay in between. The CDR3 sequence is 14 residues long. DNA for the CDR3: TGCAGTGCTAGTTTCGGAGGTCCTCCGGGAGGCTACACCTTC. Translated, it gives CSASFGGPPGGYTF.

The V gene is TRBV7-2, the J gene TRBJ2-7, with 7 bases lining up with TRBD1. The germline V gene has CDR1 SGHTA and CDR2 FQGNSA. With V trimmed by 2 bases and J by 2 bases, 9 bases remained unmatched. The CDR3 totals 16 residues. CDR3 loop: CASSLQPWTGTYEQYF. The CDR3 DNA reads TGTGCCAGCAGCTTACAGCCTTGGACAGGAACCTACGAGCAGTACTTC.

The rearrangement uses TRBV9 and TRBJ2-1; D ambiguous. This CDR3 is 14 amino acids long. Trimming cost V 0 bases and J 7 bases, with 11 bases left between them. Germline CDR1 is SGDLS and CDR2 is YYNGEE. The CDR3 DNA sequence: TGTGCCAGCAGCGTAGAGAGCAGAACTAATGAGCAGTTCTTC. Protein product: CASSVESRTNEQFF.

The J gene is TRBJ1-3, the V gene TRBV29-1, with unresolved D. The CDR3 totals 13 residues. CDR1 and CDR2 (germline): SQVTM, ANQGSEA. V lost 1 base, J lost 4 bases, and 8 bases lay in between. CDR3 amino acids: CSVEGVPGNTIYF. The CDR3 DNA is TGCAGCGTTGAAGGCGTACCCGGAAACACCATATATTTT.

This clonotype was recorded a few times. An end of the junction differs from the germline gene, which may be a read error. The V call is TRBV6-5, the J call TRBJ2-7; TRBD1 aligns across 11 bases. CDR3 size: 15 residues. Germline CDR1 MNHEY, CDR2 SVGAGI. CDR3 region: CASSYGTGGPYDQYF. The CDR3 DNA sequence: TGTGCCAGCAGTTACGGGACAGGGGGGCCCTACGACCAGTACTTC.

This clonotype was counted between two and nine times. The chain employs TRBV3-1 and TRBJ1-2, with 9 positions matching TRBD1. Germline CDR1 and CDR2: LGHDT and YNNKEL (reference sequence). This CDR3 comprises 15 residues. The V and J ends lost 0 bases and 6 bases, in that order; junction bases with no gene match: 5. In DNA form, the CDR3 reads TGTGCCAGCAGCCAAGAATGGGACAGGGTGAATGGCTACACCTTC. It yields the protein CASSQEWDRVNGYTF. Combining the CDR3 with reference TRBV3-1 and TRBJ1-2 gives the whole variable domain DTAVSQTPKYLVTQMGNDKSIKCEQNLGHDTMYWYKQDSKKFLKIMFSYNNKELIINETVPNRFSPKSPDKAHLNLHINSLELGDSAVYFCASSQEWDRVNGYTFGSGTRLTVV.

J is TRBJ2-1 and V is TRBV7-3; D is uncertain. Germline lookup yields CDR1 SGHTA and CDR2 FQGTGA. The CDR3 covers 14 residues. Trimming shortened V by 2 bases and J by 2 bases, and 7 bases separated the two germline ends. DNA for the CDR3: TGTGCCAGCAGCTTAGCCGCCACCTACAATGAGCAGTTCTTC. Amino acids: CASSLAATYNEQFF.

The chain recombines TRBV27 with TRBJ2-7; D call uncertain. Germline V gene sequence: CDR1 MNHEY, CDR2 SMNVEV (reference sequence). V was pared by 4 bases and J by 3 bases, with 10 bases between. CDR3 size: 13 residues. CDR3 sequence (DNA): TGTGCCAGCAGTTCAGGACCATTCTACGAGCAGTACTTC. Protein product: CASSSGPFYEQYF.

The V gene is TRBV12-3 or TRBV12-4, the J gene TRBJ2-1; 8 nucleotides align to TRBD2. The trim removed 3 bases at V and 6 bases at J, leaving 7 bases unmatched. CDR3 size: 15 residues. The CDR3 nucleotides read TGTGCCAGCAGTTTTTCCCTAGCGGGTGGCAATGAGCAGTTCTTC. It specifies CASSFSLAGGNEQFF.